A selection of T cell receptor beta chains follows, all from one sample in a study of blood T cell repertoires in COVID-19. The method was immunoSEQ multiplex PCR; TCRdb's version includes in-frame clones alone and lacks a portion of them. This table has roughly 250,000 clones, around 89% appearing once. Sequenced input: peripheral blood. Receptors were obtained from a man aged 25-40 years with acute or convalescent COVID-19. The conserved cysteine and the conserved F or W are not part of the CDR3 here.

V	J	CDR3
TRBV19	TRBJ2-5	ASSQTSRRETQY
TRBV18	TRBJ1-2	ASSPSGANYGYT
TRBV28	TRBJ2-1	ASRTDRLPYNEQF
TRBV6-5	TRBJ2-1	ASSYRGSSYNEQF
TRBV11-2	TRBJ1-4	ASSLAVMDEKLF
TRBV2	TRBJ1-1	ASIMKTGLNEAF
TRBV14	TRBJ1-2	ASSQGTERVGYT
TRBV27	TRBJ1-4	ASSYRGQGREKLF
TRBV6-1	TRBJ1-4	ASSERVKAPPGEKLF
TRBV3-1/TRBV3-2	TRBJ1-2	ASSHGRVRGYT
TRBV28	TRBJ1-6	ASLSGTGNSPLH
TRBV3-1/TRBV3-2	TRBJ1-4	ASSLLGDVEKLF
TRBV19	TRBJ1-6	ASSIRGGNSPLH
TRBV3-1/TRBV3-2	TRBJ1-2	ASSARDTVRRGYT
TRBV28	TRBJ1-1	ASSQPPGRGGGTEAF
TRBV5-1	TRBJ2-1	ASSPRQGLYNEQF
TRBV3-1/TRBV3-2	TRBJ1-1	ASSQGIRRHSEAF
TRBV28	TRBJ2-7	ASSVPQAPEQY
TRBV28	TRBJ2-1	ASSLWTPRGNEQF
TRBV20-1	TRBJ1-6	SARRQVLH
TRBV6-4	TRBJ2-3	ASRDLAGGASDTQY
TRBV28	TRBJ1-1	ASSLGLEAF
TRBV6-2/TRBV6-3	TRBJ1-5	ASSTDREPYQPQH
TRBV20-1	TRBJ1-2	SARDLLGYT
TRBV9	TRBJ1-6	ASTSSGTGESPLH
TRBV15	TRBJ2-7	ATSRERSTPLEQY
TRBV9	TRBJ2-7	ASSVSAGGPYEQY
TRBV15	TRBJ2-3	ATSTAVGGQY
TRBV29-1	TRBJ1-1	SVTGNTEAF
TRBV6-5	TRBJ1-5	ASSSGQKGNQPQH
TRBV19	TRBJ1-1	ASSIRQGVRTEAF
TRBV4-1	TRBJ2-7	ASSLGLPPEQY
TRBV5-4	TRBJ1-1	ASSLEGGGGVKAF
TRBV19	TRBJ1-5	ASNSQGSLQPQH
TRBV5-5	TRBJ2-1	ASSFRSGTYNEQF
TRBV5-1	TRBJ2-7	ASSPLPTSPNEQY
TRBV5-6	TRBJ2-5	ASSLPSGLQETQY
TRBV19	TRBJ2-2	ASSFRESGELF
TRBV7-2	TRBJ2-2	ASSLTGGGGELF
TRBV29-1	TRBJ2-5	SVALAGLQETQY
TRBV7-9	TRBJ2-7	ASSYTYEQY
TRBV4-1	TRBJ2-1	ASSELATTAYNEQF
TRBV10-2	TRBJ1-1	ASSEFLRNTEAF